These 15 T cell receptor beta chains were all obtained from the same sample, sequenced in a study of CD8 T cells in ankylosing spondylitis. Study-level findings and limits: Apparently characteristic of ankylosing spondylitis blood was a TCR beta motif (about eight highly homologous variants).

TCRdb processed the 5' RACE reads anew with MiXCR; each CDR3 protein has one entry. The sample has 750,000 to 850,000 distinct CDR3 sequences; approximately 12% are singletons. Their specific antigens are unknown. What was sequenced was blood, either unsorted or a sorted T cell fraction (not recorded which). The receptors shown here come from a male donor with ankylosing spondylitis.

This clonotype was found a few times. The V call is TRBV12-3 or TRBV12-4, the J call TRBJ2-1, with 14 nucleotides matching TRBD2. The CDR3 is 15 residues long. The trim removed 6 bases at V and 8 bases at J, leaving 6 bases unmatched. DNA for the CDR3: TGTGCCAGCAGCCGACTAGCGGGAGGGGAGGATGAGCAGTTCTTC. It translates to CASSRLAGGEDEQFF.

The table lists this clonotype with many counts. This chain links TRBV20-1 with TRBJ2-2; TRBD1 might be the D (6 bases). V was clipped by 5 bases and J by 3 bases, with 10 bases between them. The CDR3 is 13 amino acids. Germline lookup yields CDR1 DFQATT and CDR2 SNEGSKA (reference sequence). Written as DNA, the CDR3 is TGCAGTGCTTACGGACAGTACACCGGGGAGCTGTTTTTT. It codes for CSAYGQYTGELFF.

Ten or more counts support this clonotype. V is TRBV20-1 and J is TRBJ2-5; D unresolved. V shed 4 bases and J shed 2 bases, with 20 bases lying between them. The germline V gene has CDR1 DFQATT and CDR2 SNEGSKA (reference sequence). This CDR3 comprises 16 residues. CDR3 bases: TGCAGTGCTAATTCTCTAGACGAAGCGCGGCAAGAGACCCAGTACTTC. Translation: CSANSLDEARQETQYF.

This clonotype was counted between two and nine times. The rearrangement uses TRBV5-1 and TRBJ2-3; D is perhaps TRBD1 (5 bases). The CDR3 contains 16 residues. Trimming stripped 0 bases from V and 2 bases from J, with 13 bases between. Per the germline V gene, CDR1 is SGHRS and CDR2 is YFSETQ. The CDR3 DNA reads TGCGCCAGCAGCTTGGCCTTAACAGGCGACACAGATACGCAGTATTTT. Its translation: CASSLALTGDTDTQYF.

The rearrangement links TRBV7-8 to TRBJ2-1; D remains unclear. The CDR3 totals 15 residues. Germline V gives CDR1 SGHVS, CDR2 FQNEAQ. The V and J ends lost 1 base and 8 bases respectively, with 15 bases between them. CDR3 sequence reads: CASSLVTARYDEQFF. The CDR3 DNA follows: TGTGCCAGCAGCTTAGTTACAGCGAGGTACGATGAGCAGTTCTTC.

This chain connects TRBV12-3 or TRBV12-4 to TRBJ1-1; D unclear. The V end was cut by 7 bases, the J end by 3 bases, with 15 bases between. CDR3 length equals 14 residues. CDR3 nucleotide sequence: TGTGCCAGCACCTACTCGGGAGGTCACACTGAAGCTTTCTTT. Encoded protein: CASTYSGGHTEAFF.

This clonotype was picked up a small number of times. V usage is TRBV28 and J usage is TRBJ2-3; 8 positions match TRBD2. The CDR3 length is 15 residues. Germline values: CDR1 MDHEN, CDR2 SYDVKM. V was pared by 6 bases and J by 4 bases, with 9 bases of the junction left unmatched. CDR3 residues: CASRSSGGPPDTQYF. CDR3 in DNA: TGTGCCAGCAGATCAAGCGGGGGCCCCCCAGATACGCAGTATTTT.

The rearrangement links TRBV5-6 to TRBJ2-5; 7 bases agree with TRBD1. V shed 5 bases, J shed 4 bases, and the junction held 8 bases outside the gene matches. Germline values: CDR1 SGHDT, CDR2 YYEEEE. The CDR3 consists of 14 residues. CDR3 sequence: CASRVTGIGETQYF. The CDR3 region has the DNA TGTGCCAGCAGGGTGACAGGGATCGGAGAGACCCAGTACTTC. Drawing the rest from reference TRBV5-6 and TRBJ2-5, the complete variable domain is DAGVTQSPTHLIKTRGQQVTLRCSPKSGHDTVSWYQQALGQGPQFIFQYYEEEERQRGNFPDRFSGHQFPNYSSELNVNALLLGDSALYLCASRVTGIGETQYFGPGTRLLVL.

This chain's CDR3 is CASSFTGHPRENTIYF. For the CDR3, the DNA is TGTGCCAGCAGCTTCACAGGACACCCGAGGGAAAACACCATATATTTT. The chain links TRBV9 to TRBJ1-3; tentative D call: TRBD1 (5 bases). Trimming removed 4 bases at V and 6 bases at J, with 20 bases between. Germline-derived CDR1 and CDR2 are SGDLS and YYNGEE. The CDR3 length is 16 residues. Full variable domain (rest looked up from reference TRBV9 and TRBJ1-3): DSGVTQTPKHLITATGQRVTLRCSPRSGDLSVYWYQQSLDQGLQFLIQYYNGEERAKGNILERFSAQQFPDLHSELNLSSLELGDSALYFCASSFTGHPRENTIYFGEGSWLTVV.

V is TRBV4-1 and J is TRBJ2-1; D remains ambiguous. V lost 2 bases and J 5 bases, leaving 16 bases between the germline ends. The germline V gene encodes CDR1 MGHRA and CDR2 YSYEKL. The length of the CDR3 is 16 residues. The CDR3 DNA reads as TGCGCCAGCAGCCAATCGACTGGCCGTACGAACAATGAGCAGTTCTTC. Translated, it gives CASSQSTGRTNNEQFF.

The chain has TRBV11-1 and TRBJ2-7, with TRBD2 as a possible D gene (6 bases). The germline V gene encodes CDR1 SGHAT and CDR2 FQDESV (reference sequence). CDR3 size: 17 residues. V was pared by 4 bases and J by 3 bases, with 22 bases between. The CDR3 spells CASSSVPEGYEDYEQYF. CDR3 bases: TGTGCCAGCAGCTCCGTTCCGGAGGGGTACGAGGACTACGAGCAGTACTTC.

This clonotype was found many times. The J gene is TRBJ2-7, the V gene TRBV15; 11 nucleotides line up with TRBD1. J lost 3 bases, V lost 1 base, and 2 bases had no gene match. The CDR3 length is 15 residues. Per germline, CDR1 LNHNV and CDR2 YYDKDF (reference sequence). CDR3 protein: CATSRGGQGGYEQYF. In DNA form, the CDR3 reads TGTGCCACCAGCAGAGGGGGACAGGGGGGCTACGAGCAGTACTTC.

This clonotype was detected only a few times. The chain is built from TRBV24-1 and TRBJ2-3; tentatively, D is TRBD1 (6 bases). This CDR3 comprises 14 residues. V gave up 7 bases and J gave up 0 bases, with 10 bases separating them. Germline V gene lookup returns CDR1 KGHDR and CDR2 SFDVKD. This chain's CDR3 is CATSRGLSTDTQYF. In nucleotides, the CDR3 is TGTGCCACCAGCAGGGGTCTTAGCACAGATACGCAGTATTTT.

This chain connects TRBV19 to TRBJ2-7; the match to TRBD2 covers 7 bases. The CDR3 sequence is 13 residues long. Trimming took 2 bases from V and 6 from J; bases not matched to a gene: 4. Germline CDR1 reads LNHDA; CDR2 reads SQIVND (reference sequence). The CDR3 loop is CASSIISGTEQYF. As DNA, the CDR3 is TGTGCCAGTAGTATAATCAGCGGGACCGAGCAGTACTTC.

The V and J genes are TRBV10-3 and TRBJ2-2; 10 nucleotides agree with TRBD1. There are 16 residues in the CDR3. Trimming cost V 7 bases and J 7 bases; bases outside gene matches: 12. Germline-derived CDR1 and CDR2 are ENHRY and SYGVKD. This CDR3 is CAIKSPGQGSVGELFF. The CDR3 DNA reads TGTGCCATCAAATCACCGGGACAGGGGTCTGTCGGGGAGCTGTTTTTT.